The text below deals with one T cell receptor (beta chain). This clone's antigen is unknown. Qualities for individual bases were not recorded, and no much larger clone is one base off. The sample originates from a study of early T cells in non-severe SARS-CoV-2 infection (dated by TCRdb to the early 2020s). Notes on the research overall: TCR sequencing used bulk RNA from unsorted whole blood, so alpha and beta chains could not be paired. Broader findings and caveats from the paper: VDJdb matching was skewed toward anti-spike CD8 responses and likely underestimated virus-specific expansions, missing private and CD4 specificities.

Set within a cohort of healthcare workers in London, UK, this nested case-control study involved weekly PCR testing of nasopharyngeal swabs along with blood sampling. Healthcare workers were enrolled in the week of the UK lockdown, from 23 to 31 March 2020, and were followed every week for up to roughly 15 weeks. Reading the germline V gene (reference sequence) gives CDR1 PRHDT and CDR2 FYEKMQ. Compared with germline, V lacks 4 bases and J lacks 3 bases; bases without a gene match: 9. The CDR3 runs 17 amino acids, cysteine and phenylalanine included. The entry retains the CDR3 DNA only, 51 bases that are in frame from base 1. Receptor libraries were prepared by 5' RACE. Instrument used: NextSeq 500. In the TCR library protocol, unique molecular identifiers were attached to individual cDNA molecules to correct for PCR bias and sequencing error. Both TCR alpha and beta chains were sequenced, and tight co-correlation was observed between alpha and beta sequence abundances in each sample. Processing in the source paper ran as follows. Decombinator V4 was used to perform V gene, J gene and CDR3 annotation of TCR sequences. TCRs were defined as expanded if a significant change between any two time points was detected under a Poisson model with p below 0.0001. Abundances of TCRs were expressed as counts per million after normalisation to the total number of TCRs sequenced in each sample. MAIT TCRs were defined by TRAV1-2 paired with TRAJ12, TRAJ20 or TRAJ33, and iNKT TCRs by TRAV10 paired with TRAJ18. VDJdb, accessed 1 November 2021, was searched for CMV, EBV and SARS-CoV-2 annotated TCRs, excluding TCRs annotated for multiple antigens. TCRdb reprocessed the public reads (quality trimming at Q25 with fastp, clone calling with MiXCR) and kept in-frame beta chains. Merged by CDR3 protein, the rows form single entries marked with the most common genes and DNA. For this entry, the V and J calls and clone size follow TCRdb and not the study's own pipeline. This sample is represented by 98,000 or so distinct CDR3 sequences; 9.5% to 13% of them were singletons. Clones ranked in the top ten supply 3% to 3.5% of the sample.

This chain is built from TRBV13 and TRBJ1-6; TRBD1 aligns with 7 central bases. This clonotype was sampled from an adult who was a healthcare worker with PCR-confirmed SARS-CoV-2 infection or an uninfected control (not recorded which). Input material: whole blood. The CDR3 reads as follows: CASSSSTGSGYNSPLHF. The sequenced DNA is TGTGCCAGCAGCTCGTCGACAGGGAGCGGCTATAATTCACCCCTCCACTTT. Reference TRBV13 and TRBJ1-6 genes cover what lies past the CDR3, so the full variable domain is AAGVIQSPRHLIKEKRETATLKCYPIPRHDTVYWYQQGPGQDPQFLISFYEKMQSDKGSIPDRFSAQQFSDYHSELNMSSLELGDSALYFCASSSSTGSGYNSPLHFGNGTRLTVT.